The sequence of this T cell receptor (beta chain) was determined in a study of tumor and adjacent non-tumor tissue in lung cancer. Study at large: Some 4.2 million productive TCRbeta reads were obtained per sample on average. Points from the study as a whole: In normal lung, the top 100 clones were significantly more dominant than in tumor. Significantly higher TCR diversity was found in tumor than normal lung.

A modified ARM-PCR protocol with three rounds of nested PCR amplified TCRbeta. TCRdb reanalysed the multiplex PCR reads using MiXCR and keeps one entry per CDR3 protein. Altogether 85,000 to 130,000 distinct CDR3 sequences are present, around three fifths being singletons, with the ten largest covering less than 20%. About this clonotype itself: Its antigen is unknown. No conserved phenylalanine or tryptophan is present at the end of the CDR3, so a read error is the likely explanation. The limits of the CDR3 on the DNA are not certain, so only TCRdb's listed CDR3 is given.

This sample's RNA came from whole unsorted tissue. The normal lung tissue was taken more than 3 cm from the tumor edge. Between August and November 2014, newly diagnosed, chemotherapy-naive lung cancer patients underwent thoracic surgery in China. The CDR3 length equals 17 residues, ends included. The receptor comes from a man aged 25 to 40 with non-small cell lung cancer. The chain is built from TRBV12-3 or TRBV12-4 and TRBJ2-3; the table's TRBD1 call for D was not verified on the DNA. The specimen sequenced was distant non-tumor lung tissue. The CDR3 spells CASSQQQGQGFTDTQCS.